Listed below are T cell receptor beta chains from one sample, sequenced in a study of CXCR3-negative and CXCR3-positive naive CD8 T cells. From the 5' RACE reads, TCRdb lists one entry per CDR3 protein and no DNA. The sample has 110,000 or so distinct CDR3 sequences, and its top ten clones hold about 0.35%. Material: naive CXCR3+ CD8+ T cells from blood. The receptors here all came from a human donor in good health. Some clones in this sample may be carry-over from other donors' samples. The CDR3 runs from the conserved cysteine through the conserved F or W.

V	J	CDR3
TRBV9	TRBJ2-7	CASSVALSAGEQYF
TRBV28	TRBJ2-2	CTSSFQGNTGELFF
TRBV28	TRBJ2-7	CASRFTGPIHEQYF
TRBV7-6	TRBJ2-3	CASTETGGSTDTQYF
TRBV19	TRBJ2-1	CASSIALPGTSGYNEQFF
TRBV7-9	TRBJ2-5	CASSFGTAQETQYF
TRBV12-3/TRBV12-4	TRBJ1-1	CASSLATRGTEAFF
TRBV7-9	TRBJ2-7	CASSLNIGRYEQYF
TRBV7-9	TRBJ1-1	CASRWAEVNTEAFF
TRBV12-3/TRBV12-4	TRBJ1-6	CASSLLLEANSPLHF
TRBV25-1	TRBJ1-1	CASRGQGVYEAFF
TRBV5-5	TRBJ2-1	CASSLGAWDEQFF
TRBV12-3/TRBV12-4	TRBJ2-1	CASSITGGSYNEQFF
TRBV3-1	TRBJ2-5	CASSQVGAGPSPEVAQYF
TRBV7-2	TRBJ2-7	CAVSTGQPSYEQYF
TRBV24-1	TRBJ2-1	CATSTTHRGDEQFF
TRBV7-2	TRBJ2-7	CASSLEPRTSSYEQYF
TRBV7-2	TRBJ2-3	CPSSDLAGGTIYSDTQYF
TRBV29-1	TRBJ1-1	CSVRQGLVEAFF
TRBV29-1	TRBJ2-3	CSVAGFSGSTDTQYF
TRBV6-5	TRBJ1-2	CASSYSSYNYGYTF
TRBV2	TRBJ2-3	CASSEAVGQGADTQYF
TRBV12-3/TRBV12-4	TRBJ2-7	CASSPTTGSSYEQYF
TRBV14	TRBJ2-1	CASRDEISSYNEQFF
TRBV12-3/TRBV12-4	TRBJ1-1	CASRLLRLGQVSNTEAFF
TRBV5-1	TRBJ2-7	CASNPGDSSYEQYF
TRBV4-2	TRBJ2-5	CASSQDGQVETQYF
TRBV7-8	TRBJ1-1	CASSFGVMNTEAFF
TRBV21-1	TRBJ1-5	CASSARKQPQHF
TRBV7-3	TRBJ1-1	CASSRGLNTEAFF
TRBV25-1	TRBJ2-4	CASSDSNIQYF
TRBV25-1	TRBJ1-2	CATSDRANGYTF
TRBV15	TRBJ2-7	CATSSGVGGYEQYF
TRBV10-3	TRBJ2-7	CAISEGLASSEQYF
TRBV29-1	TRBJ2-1	CSVEVVVSNEQFF
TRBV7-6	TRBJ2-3	CASSLGWGGTDTQYF
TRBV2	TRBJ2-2	CARDLLATDTGELFF
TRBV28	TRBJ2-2	CASNPIDSGRTGELFF
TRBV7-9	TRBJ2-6	CASSLSGPLSGANVLTF
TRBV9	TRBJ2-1	CASSASGTSGGAWTYNEQFF
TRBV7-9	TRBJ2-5	CASSSFGDLEETQYF
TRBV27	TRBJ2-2	CASSLGFIGELFF
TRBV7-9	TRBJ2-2	CASSLSPRTGELFF
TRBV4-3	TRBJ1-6	CASSQTTGFGYNSPLHF
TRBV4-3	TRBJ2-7	CASSQDAAAYEQYF
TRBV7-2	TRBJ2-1	CASSLAQGLWNEQFF
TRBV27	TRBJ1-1	CTSSLYGSSTEAFF
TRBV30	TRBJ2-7	CACPPKDEQYF
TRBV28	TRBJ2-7	CASSSNRQGVSYEQYF
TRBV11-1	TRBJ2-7	CASSFRTGSFYEQYF
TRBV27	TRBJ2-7	CAGSYGPLRSEQYF
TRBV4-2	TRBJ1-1	CASSQDSQGGARGAFF
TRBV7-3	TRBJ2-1	CASSPLPEGEQFF
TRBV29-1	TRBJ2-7	CSVEASDSYEQYF
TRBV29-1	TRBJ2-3	CSVSSAGPGDTQYF
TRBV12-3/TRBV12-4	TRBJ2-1	CASSLLGYNEQFF